One sample yielded the 24 T cell receptor beta chains listed below, sequenced in a study of shared clonotypes between healthy human individuals (dated by TCRdb to the early 2020s). The protocol used for the library was the immunoSEQ multiplex PCR assay. TCRdb retrieved this table from immuneACCESS and kept in-frame rearrangements only. Not all clones are present; in checked studies, unresolved V genes account for under half, and no reason is known for the remainder. The sample table contains roughly 650,000 clones; only one count was recorded for 97% of them. About 0.057% of the sample rests with the top ten. Specimen: naive CD4+ T cells sorted from blood. The cell subset or site tag for this specimen amounts to: CD45RA+ positively selected. All receptors derive from a woman aged 30 to 39 in good health.

The chain combines TRBV9 with TRBJ2-6; 7 bases are shared with TRBD1. CDR1 SGDLS and CDR2 YYNGEE come from the germline V gene. CDR3 length: 18 amino acids. V was pared by 3 bases and J by 0 bases, with 9 bases of the junction left unmatched. CDR3 region: CASSEDRFGYSGANVLTF. The CDR3 nucleotides are TGTGCCAGCAGCGAGGACAGGTTCGGGTACTCTGGGGCCAACGTCCTGACTTTC.

In its sample, this clone was seen once. The gene calls are TRBV5-5 and TRBJ1-3; D is uncertain. The germline V and J ends were trimmed by 0 bases and 2 bases, with 6 bases remaining between them. Germline values: CDR1 SGHKS, CDR2 YYEKEE (reference sequence). The CDR3 runs 14 residues. CDR3 sequence reads: CASSLVTAGNTIYF. DNA for the CDR3: TGTGCCAGCAGCTTGGTAACCGCTGGAAACACCATATATTTT.

This clone was detected only once. As DNA, the CDR3 is TGTGCCAGCTCACCACCGGAAAGGGGGAGAGCCTACAATGAGCAGTTCTTC. The encoded protein is CASSPPERGRAYNEQFF. The V call is TRBV18, the J call TRBJ2-1, with D maybe TRBD1 (6 bases). Germline CDR1 KGHSH, CDR2 LQKENI. The CDR3 extends over 17 amino acids. V shed 0 bases and J shed 2 bases, with 14 bases lying between them.

The V call is TRBV5-4, the J call TRBJ2-3; 9 nucleotides line up with TRBD2. Trimming at V came to 0 bases and at J to 6 bases, leaving 5 bases not matched to a gene. Germline V CDR1 and CDR2: SGHNT, YYREEE (reference sequence). The CDR3 has 15 residues. The CDR3 nucleotides are TGTGCCAGCAGCTTGGTTGCGGGAGGGACCGATACGCAGTATTTT. Its protein product is CASSLVAGGTDTQYF.

The rearrangement uses TRBV7-3 and TRBJ2-3, with D unresolved. Trimming took 2 bases from V and 2 from J, leaving 5 bases between them. There are 13 residues in the CDR3. Germline V gene lookup returns CDR1 SGHTA and CDR2 FQGTGA. The chain's CDR3 is CASSLASTDTQYF. The CDR3 nucleotides read TGTGCCAGCAGCTTAGCCTCCACAGATACGCAGTATTTT.

CDR3 loop: CASSIEGATGELFF. As DNA, the CDR3 is TGTGCCAGTAGTATAGAAGGGGCCACCGGGGAGCTGTTTTTT. V gene TRBV19 combines with J gene TRBJ2-2; possible D gene TRBD1, 5 bases. This CDR3 contains 14 residues. Trimming left V 0 bases short and J 4 bases short, with 6 bases between. The V gene's germline CDR1 is LNHDA and CDR2 SQIVND (reference sequence). The variable domain in full, completed from reference TRBV19 and TRBJ2-2, reads DGGITQSPKYLFRKEGQNVTLSCEQNLNHDAMYWYRQDPGQGLRLIYYSQIVNDFQKGDIAEGYSVSREKKESFPLTVTSAQKNPTAFYLCASSIEGATGELFFGEGSRLTVL.

V gene TRBV28 combines with J gene TRBJ2-7, with no clear D. This CDR3 comprises 12 residues. The ends were cut back, 6 bases at V and 6 bases at J, with 12 bases in the middle. The germline CDR1 and CDR2 sequences are MDHEN and SYDVKM. The DNA of the CDR3 is TGTGCCAGCAGCCTCCCCCTTGGCGAGCAGTACTTC. It yields the protein CASSLPLGEQYF.

This chain joins TRBV5-1 and TRBJ2-3; perhaps TRBD2 as D (6 bases). Germline V gene data show CDR1 as SGHRS and CDR2 as YFSETQ. Trimming shortened V by 1 base and J by 6 bases, and 21 bases separated the two germline ends. This CDR3 is 17 amino acids long. The CDR3 sequence is CASSLPVMGGVGDTQYF. CDR3 coding DNA: TGCGCCAGCAGCTTGCCTGTGATGGGGGGAGTCGGGGATACGCAGTATTTT. Complete variable domain (other parts from reference TRBV5-1 and TRBJ2-3): KAGVTQTPRYLIKTRGQQVTLSCSPISGHRSVSWYQQTPGQGLQFLFEYFSETQRNKGNFPGRFSGRQFSNSRSEMNVSTLELGDSALYLCASSLPVMGGVGDTQYFGPGTRLTVL.

The chain links TRBV28 to TRBJ2-2; 8 bases are shared with TRBD2. The V segment lost 2 bases and the J segment 4 bases; nucleotides outside the gene matches: 3. Germline loops: CDR1 MDHEN, CDR2 SYDVKM. The CDR3 consists of 15 residues. The CDR3 DNA follows: TGTGCCAGCAGTTTACCGGGAGGGCCCACCGGGGAGCTGTTTTTT. It codes for CASSLPGGPTGELFF.

This chain connects TRBV19 to TRBJ1-5; TRBD1 aligns across 12 bases. CDR1 is LNHDA and CDR2 is SQIVND in the germline V gene (reference sequence). V was pared by 4 bases and J by 0 bases, with 16 bases of the junction left unmatched. There are 21 residues in the CDR3. CDR3 protein: CASSKWDGTGGDPSSNQPQHF. CDR3 DNA sequence: TGTGCCAGTAGTAAATGGGACGGGACAGGGGGCGACCCCTCTAGCAATCAGCCCCAGCATTTT.

CDR3 loop: CASNRGGLNLHEAFF. CDR3 nucleotides: TGTGCCAGTAACCGGGGTGGATTGAATCTCCATGAAGCTTTCTTT. The chain recombines TRBV6-1 with TRBJ1-1; no firm D call. The germline V and J ends were trimmed by 9 bases and 7 bases, with 24 bases remaining between them. Germline assignment: CDR1 MNHNS and CDR2 SASEGT. This CDR3 has 15 amino acids.

J is TRBJ2-2 and V is TRBV19; 7 bases line up with TRBD2. V was pared by 5 bases and J by 6 bases, with 9 bases of the junction left unmatched. CDR1 and CDR2 from the germline V gene are LNHDA and SQIVND (reference sequence). The CDR3 is 15 amino acids. CDR3 sequence reads: CASSHPGRGAGELFF. CDR3 nucleotide sequence: TGTGCCAGTAGTCATCCGGGACGGGGGGCCGGGGAGCTGTTTTTT.

V usage is TRBV7-3 and J usage is TRBJ2-3; TRBD2 might be the D (5 bases). Germline V CDR1 and CDR2: SGHTA, FQGTGA. This CDR3 has 15 residues. Deletions cut 5 bases from V and 4 bases from J, with 16 bases between. DNA for the CDR3: TGTGCCAGCAGCGCGGACGTCGTGAGGGCAGATACGCAGTATTTT. Its protein is CASSADVVRADTQYF.

This sequence joins TRBV28 and TRBJ2-7; D tentatively reads TRBD1 or TRBD2 (5 bases each). CDR1 and CDR2 from the germline V gene are MDHEN and SYDVKM. V dropped 8 bases and J dropped 3 bases, with 8 bases sitting between them. CDR3 length: 11 amino acids. Here the CDR3 DNA reads TGTGCCAGCGGGACGGGCTACGAGCAGTACTTC. Translating it yields CASGTGYEQYF.

This chain uses TRBV28 with TRBJ2-1, with TRBD1 matching over 11 bases. V lost 5 bases and J lost 6; bases outside the gene matches: 15. CDR1 is MDHEN, CDR2 SYDVKM, per germline. This CDR3 region has 18 residues. CDR3 protein: CASSGQGAADGVGNEQFF. Here the CDR3 DNA reads TGTGCCAGCAGTGGACAGGGGGCGGCAGATGGTGTGGGCAATGAGCAGTTCTTC.

The chain is built from TRBV29-1 and TRBJ2-7; D remains ambiguous. CDR1 is SQVTM, CDR2 ANQGSEA, per germline. Between the trimmed V and J ends, which lost 2 bases and 0 bases, there was a span of 5 bases. There are 12 residues in the CDR3. The CDR3 spells CSVELSSYEQYF. The CDR3 nucleotides are TGCAGCGTTGAACTCAGCTCCTACGAGCAGTACTTC.

The chain recombines TRBV28 with TRBJ2-7; 8 positions match TRBD1. Germline CDR1 and CDR2: MDHEN and SYDVKM. This CDR3 is built from 14 residues. V lost 5 bases to trimming and J lost 3 bases; unmatched junction nucleotides: 6. The CDR3 DNA reads TGTGCCAGCAGTCTGGACAGGGCGGTCTACGAGCAGTACTTC. Amino acids: CASSLDRAVYEQYF.

This chain joins TRBV9 and TRBJ2-2; no firm D call. Trimming left V 0 bases short and J 6 bases short, with 12 bases between. CDR3 length: 15 residues. From germline, CDR1 is SGDLS and CDR2 YYNGEE. The CDR3 spells CASSVDGRSAGELFF. CDR3 in DNA: TGTGCCAGCAGCGTAGACGGTAGATCGGCCGGGGAGCTGTTTTTT.

This rearrangement joins TRBV11-2 to TRBJ2-2; 13 bases are shared with TRBD2. This CDR3 has 15 amino acids. V trimming: 5 bases; J trimming: 4 bases; junction bases outside the gene matches: 1. Per the germline V gene, CDR1 is SGHAT and CDR2 is FQNNGV. CDR3 protein: CASSRTSGSTGELFF. The CDR3 DNA sequence: TGTGCCAGCAGCAGGACTAGCGGGAGCACCGGGGAGCTGTTTTTT.

This clone came up once. The chain recombines TRBV11-3 with TRBJ2-1; D is possibly TRBD2 (5 bases). Per the germline V gene, CDR1 is SGHNT and CDR2 is YENEEA. The V gene lost 5 bases and the J gene lost 8 bases, with 25 bases spanning the gap. The length of the CDR3 is 17 residues. CDR3 protein: CASSVEALPRRVDEQFF. In DNA form, the CDR3 reads TGTGCCAGCAGCGTGGAGGCACTACCTCGACGGGTCGATGAGCAGTTCTTC.

The chain uses TRBV15 and TRBJ2-1; maybe TRBD1 (5 bases). Trimming took off 0 bases at V and 10 bases at J, with 10 bases between the two ends. This CDR3 has 13 residues. Germline CDR1 is LNHNV and CDR2 is YYDKDF (reference sequence). The DNA of the CDR3 is TGTGCCACCAGCAGAGATGGGGCAGACGAGCAGTTCTTC. Its translation is CATSRDGADEQFF.

The chain carries TRBV10-3 and TRBJ1-2, with TRBD1 matching over 10 bases. V lost 11 bases to trimming and J lost 3 bases; unmatched junction nucleotides: 6. The CDR3 is 13 amino acids. Germline V gives CDR1 ENHRY, CDR2 SYGVKD. Here the CDR3 DNA reads TGTGCCGCCGGGACAGGGGAGGACTATGGCTACACCTTC. Protein product: CAAGTGEDYGYTF.

The chain joins TRBV27 to TRBJ2-4; D unresolved. Germline lookup yields CDR1 MNHEY and CDR2 SMNVEV (reference sequence). There are 16 residues in the CDR3. Deletions cut 5 bases from V and 0 bases from J, with 14 bases between. The CDR3 nucleotides read TGTGCCAGCAGTAGGGTTGATTTCCTAGCCAAAAACATTCAGTACTTC. Protein sequence: CASSRVDFLAKNIQYF.

Turning to this clone: Relative to the germline gene, one junction end is altered; a read error may explain this. The chain links TRBV4-1 to TRBJ2-7; D is ambiguous. Per germline, CDR1 MGHRA and CDR2 YSYEKL. This CDR3 is built from 12 residues. CDR3 region: CASSQVGSGLDF. The DNA for the CDR3 is TGCGCCAGCAGCCAAGTAGGTTCCGGGCTCGACTTC.